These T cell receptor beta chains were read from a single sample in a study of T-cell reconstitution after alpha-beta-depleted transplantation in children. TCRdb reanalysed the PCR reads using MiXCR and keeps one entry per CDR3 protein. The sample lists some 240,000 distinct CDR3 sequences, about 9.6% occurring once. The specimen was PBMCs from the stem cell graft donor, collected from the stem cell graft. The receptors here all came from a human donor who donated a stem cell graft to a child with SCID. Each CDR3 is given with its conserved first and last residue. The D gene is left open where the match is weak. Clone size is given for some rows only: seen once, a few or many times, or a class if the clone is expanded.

cdr3_aa: CASSLNEKLFF
cdr3_nt: TGTGCCAGCAGTTTAAATGAAAAACTGTTTTTT
v_call: TRBV12-3/TRBV12-4
j_call: TRBJ1-4
clone_size: many
d_call: .

cdr3_aa: CSARDPASGGYNEQFF
cdr3_nt: TGCAGTGCTAGAGATCCTGCTAGCGGGGGCTACAATGAGCAGTTCTTC
v_call: TRBV20-1
j_call: TRBJ2-1
clone_size: many
d_call: TRBD2

cdr3_aa: CASTPQPGAGTQYF
cdr3_nt: TGTGCCAGCACCCCCCAACCCGGGGCAGGCACGCAGTATTTT
v_call: TRBV28
j_call: TRBJ2-3
clone_size: many
d_call: .

cdr3_aa: CSARGGLGSNQPQHF
cdr3_nt: TGCAGTGCCAGGGGGGGGTTGGGAAGCAATCAGCCCCAGCATTTT
v_call: TRBV20-1
j_call: TRBJ1-5
clone_size: many
d_call: TRBD1

cdr3_aa: CASSPITSSGSSYEQYF
cdr3_nt: TGCGCCAGCAGCCCCATAACATCCAGCGGGTCATCCTACGAGCAGTACTTC
v_call: TRBV5-1
j_call: TRBJ2-7
clone_size: many
d_call: .

cdr3_aa: CASQGQSNQPQHF
cdr3_nt: TGTGCCAGCCAGGGACAGAGCAATCAGCCCCAGCATTTT
v_call: TRBV7-2
j_call: TRBJ1-5
clone_size: many
d_call: TRBD1

cdr3_aa: CASSPSSSNSYNSPLHF
cdr3_nt: TGCGCCAGCAGCCCGTCCTCCAGCAACTCCTATAATTCACCCCTCCACTTT
v_call: TRBV5-1
j_call: TRBJ1-6
clone_size: many
d_call: .

cdr3_aa: CASSPGTGGGTDTQYF
cdr3_nt: TGTGCCAGCAGTCCCGGGACAGGGGGCGGAACAGATACGCAGTATTTT
v_call: TRBV12-3/TRBV12-4
j_call: TRBJ2-3
clone_size: many
d_call: TRBD1

cdr3_aa: CASSLEPLQETQYF
cdr3_nt: TGTGCCAGCAGCTTGGAACCTCTACAAGAGACCCAGTACTTC
v_call: TRBV5-5
j_call: TRBJ2-5
clone_size: many
d_call: .

cdr3_aa: CARGDRGPTNEKLFF
cdr3_nt: TGCGCCAGGGGAGACAGGGGGCCAACTAATGAAAAACTGTTTTTT
v_call: TRBV5-1
j_call: TRBJ1-4
clone_size: many
d_call: TRBD1

cdr3_aa: CASSLVEAGQDGYTF
cdr3_nt: TGCGCCAGCAGCTTGGTTGAGGCAGGGCAAGATGGCTACACCTTC
v_call: TRBV5-1
j_call: TRBJ1-2
clone_size: few
d_call: .

cdr3_aa: CASRGGQEGLRRAEAFF
cdr3_nt: TGTGCCAGCAGGGGGGGACAGGAAGGCCTCCGACGCGCTGAAGCTTTCTTT
v_call: TRBV7-9
j_call: TRBJ1-1
clone_size: many
d_call: TRBD1

cdr3_aa: CASCPGQGPNEQYF
cdr3_nt: TGTGCCAGTTGCCCGGGACAGGGACCCAACGAGCAGTACTTC
v_call: TRBV6-2/TRBV6-3
j_call: TRBJ2-7
clone_size: many
d_call: TRBD1

cdr3_aa: CSARGGSRGYGYTF
cdr3_nt: TGCAGTGCTAGGGGCGGGTCCCGAGGGTATGGCTACACCTTC
v_call: TRBV20-1
j_call: TRBJ1-2
clone_size: many
d_call: .

cdr3_aa: CASSPSGGSSSYNEQFF
cdr3_nt: TGTGCCAGCAGCCCATCGGGGGGGTCGAGCTCCTACAATGAGCAGTTCTTC
v_call: TRBV9
j_call: TRBJ2-1
clone_size: many
d_call: TRBD2

cdr3_aa: CSVVDSSYEQYF
cdr3_nt: TGCAGCGTTGTGGACAGTTCCTACGAGCAGTACTTC
v_call: TRBV29-1
j_call: TRBJ2-7
clone_size: many
d_call: .

cdr3_aa: CASRDGELFF
cdr3_nt: TGCGCCAGCAGAGACGGGGAGCTGTTTTTT
v_call: TRBV10-2
j_call: TRBJ2-2
clone_size: many
d_call: .

cdr3_aa: CSAPGMGGYTF
cdr3_nt: TGCAGTGCTCCCGGAATGGGGGGCTACACCTTC
v_call: TRBV20-1
j_call: TRBJ1-2
clone_size: many
d_call: .

cdr3_aa: CASSPELPGQGYNEQFF
cdr3_nt: TGTGCCAGCAGCCCCGAGCTGCCGGGACAAGGTTACAATGAGCAGTTCTTC
v_call: TRBV4-2
j_call: TRBJ2-1
clone_size: .
d_call: .

cdr3_aa: CASSELGQGARNEQFF
cdr3_nt: TGTGCCAGCAGTGAATTAGGACAGGGGGCTAGGAATGAGCAGTTCTTC
v_call: TRBV6-1
j_call: TRBJ2-1
clone_size: many
d_call: TRBD1

cdr3_aa: CATSRDLVGEQYF
cdr3_nt: TGTGCCACCAGCAGAGATCTCGTGGGCGAGCAGTACTTC
v_call: TRBV15
j_call: TRBJ2-7
clone_size: many
d_call: .

cdr3_aa: CASSFNLREQYF
cdr3_nt: TGTGCCAGCAGCTTCAATCTCCGCGAGCAGTACTTC
v_call: TRBV7-2
j_call: TRBJ2-7
clone_size: many
d_call: .

cdr3_aa: CATAGWNSPLHF
cdr3_nt: TGTGCCACCGCAGGGTGGAATTCACCCCTCCACTTT
v_call: TRBV12-3/TRBV12-4
j_call: TRBJ1-6
clone_size: many
d_call: .

cdr3_aa: CASSETLGTNEQYF
cdr3_nt: TGTGCCAGCAGCGAGACACTGGGAACGAACGAGCAGTACTTC
v_call: TRBV7-6
j_call: TRBJ2-7
clone_size: many
d_call: .

cdr3_aa: CASSHRQGPALTEAFF
cdr3_nt: TGTGCCAGCAGCCACAGACAGGGTCCCGCTCTCACTGAAGCTTTCTTT
v_call: TRBV7-9
j_call: TRBJ1-1
clone_size: many
d_call: TRBD1

cdr3_aa: CASRPTGGPYEQYF
cdr3_nt: TGTGCCAGCAGGCCGACAGGGGGACCCTACGAGCAGTACTTC
v_call: TRBV7-2
j_call: TRBJ2-7
clone_size: many
d_call: TRBD1

cdr3_aa: CASSTSGTSGSGELFF
cdr3_nt: TGCGCCAGCAGCACCTCCGGGACTAGCGGGAGCGGGGAGCTGTTTTTT
v_call: TRBV5-1
j_call: TRBJ2-2
clone_size: many
d_call: TRBD2

cdr3_aa: CASSLDDRDRGDTEAFF
cdr3_nt: TGTGCCAGCAGCTTAGATGATCGGGACAGGGGAGACACTGAAGCTTTCTTT
v_call: TRBV11-2
j_call: TRBJ1-1
clone_size: many
d_call: TRBD1

cdr3_aa: CASSPQGGNEYNEQFF
cdr3_nt: TGCGCCAGCAGCCCCCAGGGGGGAAACGAATACAATGAGCAGTTCTTC
v_call: TRBV5-1
j_call: TRBJ2-1
clone_size: .
d_call: .

cdr3_aa: CASSVPGLTEAFF
cdr3_nt: TGTGCCAGCAGCGTCCCCGGGCTCACTGAAGCTTTCTTT
v_call: TRBV9
j_call: TRBJ1-1
clone_size: many
d_call: .

cdr3_aa: CASGETGRRSNQPQHF
cdr3_nt: TGTGCCAGCGGGGAGACAGGGAGGCGCAGCAATCAGCCCCAGCATTTT
v_call: TRBV28
j_call: TRBJ1-5
clone_size: many
d_call: TRBD1

cdr3_aa: CASSLYGANTEAFF
cdr3_nt: TGCGCCAGCAGCTTGTACGGGGCGAACACTGAAGCTTTCTTT
v_call: TRBV5-1
j_call: TRBJ1-1
clone_size: many
d_call: .

cdr3_aa: CASSQDLGVSGNTIYF
cdr3_nt: TGTGCCAGCAGCCAAGATCTGGGGGTCTCTGGAAACACCATATATTTT
v_call: TRBV4-2
j_call: TRBJ1-3
clone_size: many
d_call: .

cdr3_aa: CSASTGLNTEAFF
cdr3_nt: TGCAGCGCCTCGACAGGGCTGAACACTGAAGCTTTCTTT
v_call: TRBV29-1
j_call: TRBJ1-1
clone_size: .
d_call: TRBD1

cdr3_aa: CSVVFGSITYEQYF
cdr3_nt: TGCAGCGTTGTCTTTGGATCGATCACCTACGAGCAGTACTTC
v_call: TRBV29-1
j_call: TRBJ2-7
clone_size: many
d_call: .

cdr3_aa: CASRPGTEIYNEQFF
cdr3_nt: TGTGCCAGCAGGCCCGGGACGGAGATCTACAATGAGCAGTTCTTC
v_call: TRBV7-9
j_call: TRBJ2-1
clone_size: many
d_call: .

cdr3_aa: CASSRTGGNEAFF
cdr3_nt: TGTGCCAGCAGTCGAACAGGGGGGAATGAAGCTTTCTTT
v_call: TRBV6-6
j_call: TRBJ1-1
clone_size: .
d_call: TRBD1

cdr3_aa: CASSFDRGWETQYF
cdr3_nt: TGTGCCAGCAGTTTCGACAGGGGTTGGGAGACCCAGTACTTC
v_call: TRBV27
j_call: TRBJ2-5
clone_size: many
d_call: TRBD1

cdr3_aa: CASSLVPGQLEQFF
cdr3_nt: TGCGCCAGCAGCTTGGTTCCGGGACAGTTGGAACAGTTCTTC
v_call: TRBV5-1
j_call: TRBJ2-1
clone_size: many
d_call: TRBD1

cdr3_aa: CASSLVGAQNIQYF
cdr3_nt: TGTGCCAGCAGCTTGGTTGGGGCCCAAAACATTCAGTACTTC
v_call: TRBV5-6
j_call: TRBJ2-4
clone_size: many
d_call: .

cdr3_aa: CSARDMAGGSNEQFF
cdr3_nt: TGCAGTGCTAGAGATATGGCGGGGGGTAGCAATGAGCAGTTCTTC
v_call: TRBV20-1
j_call: TRBJ2-1
clone_size: many
d_call: TRBD2

cdr3_aa: CSAGKGLAGHNEQFF
cdr3_nt: TGCAGTGCTGGAAAGGGACTAGCGGGGCACAATGAGCAGTTCTTC
v_call: TRBV20-1
j_call: TRBJ2-1
clone_size: few
d_call: TRBD2

cdr3_aa: CASSLRPGGLQETQYF
cdr3_nt: TGTGCCAGCAGCTTGCGGCCAGGGGGCCTTCAAGAGACCCAGTACTTC
v_call: TRBV7-2
j_call: TRBJ2-5
clone_size: many
d_call: TRBD1

cdr3_aa: CASSLDSESYEQYF
cdr3_nt: TGTGCCAGCAGTCTTGACAGCGAGAGCTACGAGCAGTACTTC
v_call: TRBV12-3/TRBV12-4
j_call: TRBJ2-7
clone_size: many
d_call: .